A single TCR beta chain is shown here with its context. Its antigen is still unknown. The donors were in the approximately 110-subject validation cohort; that cohort was separate from the roughly 660-subject first cohort. The V gene end was trimmed by 1 base and the J gene end by 4 bases; junction bases not matched to a gene: 4. CDR1 SGHVS and CDR2 FNYEAQ come from the germline V gene. This CDR3 spans 15 amino acids. The method was immunoSEQ multiplex PCR; TCRdb's version includes in-frame clones alone and lacks a portion of them. Of approximately 150,000 clones listed, roughly 89% are singletons. The sample originates from a study of cytomegalovirus exposure and HLA in healthy donors. Study-wide points: For most TCR sequences rarity was the rule, although some public TCRs occurred in many donors. In vitro, a few CMV-associated chains proved specific for CMV antigens. The study recorded 150 to 200 TCR beta chains that were cytomegalovirus-associated.

The sequence derives from a woman in her 30s in good health and CMV-seronegative. The source material was PBMCs. The rearrangement links TRBV7-6 to TRBJ1-1; TRBD1 matches at 9 bases. The CDR3 DNA reads TGTGCCAGCAGCTTAGAACAGGGGGCAGGCACTGAAGCTTTCTTT. It specifies CASSLEQGAGTEAFF.